This TCR beta chain came from a study of response to subunit inactivated influenza vaccine. This clonotype was counted between two and nine times. The antigen is undetermined. The CDR3 sequence is 15 residues long. Looked up from germline, CDR1 is LNHDA and CDR2 is SQIVND (reference sequence). V lost 6 bases and J lost 7; bases outside the gene matches: 5. Using its own MiXCR run on the RT-PCR reads, TCRdb lists one record per CDR3 protein. Here the sample spans fewer than 600,000 distinct CDR3 sequences, roughly 7.9% being singletons. Study-wide results and limits: With each seasonal influenza vaccination, the authors suggested, few new T cells are recruited.

The receptor comes from a man between 50 and 75 years old who received an inactivated influenza vaccine. Sequencing was performed on PBMCs from blood, taken around 25 months after vaccination. V gene TRBV19 combines with J gene TRBJ2-2; 13 bases are shared with TRBD2. The CDR3 bases are TGTGCCAGTAGGAGGACTAGCGGGGGAGACGGGGAGCTGTTTTTT. This encodes CASRRTSGGDGELFF.